Presented here are 22 T cell receptor beta chains from one specimen sequenced in a study of CD8+ T cells in alopecia areata. Treatment specified: oral pan-JAK inhibitor, 5-10 mg twice daily. cDNA prepared by RNA extraction and subsequent reverse transcription served as the template for sequencing. Clones were read by immunoSEQ multiplex PCR, and TCRdb kept only the in-frame ones, dropping some. This sample has hundreds of thousands of clones, with 66% found just once. The source material was CD4+ T cells sorted from blood, sampled around week 44, from a patient treated with tofacitinib. The receptors stem from a human donor with alopecia areata.

J is TRBJ2-3 and V is TRBV30, with unresolved D. Looked up from germline, CDR1 is GTSNPN and CDR2 is SVGIG (reference sequence). This CDR3 spans 11 amino acids. V gave up 3 bases and J gave up 4 bases, with 5 bases separating them. For the CDR3, the DNA is TGTGCCTGGAGGTTCTCAGATACGCAGTATTTT. This codes for CAWRFSDTQYF.

This clone was found a few times. The chain carries TRBV6-1 and TRBJ2-2; D is uncertain. The V gene lost 2 bases and the J gene lost 5 bases, with 12 bases spanning the gap. In germline, CDR1 is MNHNS, CDR2 SASEGT. The CDR3 has 15 amino acids. DNA for the CDR3: TGTGCCAGCAGTGAAAGAATGGGGTTGACCGGGGAGCTGTTTTTT. Translating it yields CASSERMGLTGELFF.

A few counts support this clone. The chain links TRBV6-6 to TRBJ1-4, with no clear D. CDR1 and CDR2 (germline): MNHNY, SVGAGI (reference sequence). Trimming took 4 bases from V and 7 from J, leaving 7 bases between them. CDR3 length: 12 residues. In nucleotides, the CDR3 is TGTGCCAGCAGTTCCAGAGGTGAAAAACTGTTTTTT. This sequence encodes CASSSRGEKLFF.

This rearrangement joins TRBV29-1 to TRBJ1-1, with D possibly matching TRBD1 (5 bases). Germline CDR1 reads SQVTM; CDR2 reads ANQGSEA. Deletions cut 4 bases from V and 1 base from J, with 10 bases between. The CDR3 is made up of 13 amino acids. The CDR3 sequence is CSVGAGRNTEAFF. CDR3 in DNA: TGCAGCGTTGGGGCAGGGCGGAACACTGAAGCTTTCTTT.

The rearrangement joins TRBV27 to TRBJ2-1; no reliable D call. V dropped 5 bases and J dropped 8 bases, with 10 bases sitting between them. The CDR3 is 12 residues long. Germline-derived CDR1 and CDR2 are MNHEY and SMNVEV (reference sequence). The chain's CDR3 is CASSDKLHEQFF. The CDR3 bases are TGTGCCAGCAGTGACAAACTCCATGAGCAGTTCTTC.

The CDR3 DNA sequence: TGTGCCAGCAGGGATGTTCAGACGGGCAATCAGCCCCAGCATTTT. Amino acid sequence: CASRDVQTGNQPQHF. V gene TRBV2 combines with J gene TRBJ1-5; unclear D gene. This CDR3 has 15 residues. V was trimmed by 6 bases and J by 2 bases, leaving 14 bases between them. The germline V gene encodes CDR1 SNHLY and CDR2 FYNNEI.

The V call is TRBV7-2, the J call TRBJ2-5, with 8 bases that match TRBD2. The V gene's germline CDR1 is SGHTA and CDR2 FQGNSA. This CDR3 region has 14 residues. V shed 3 bases, J shed 5 bases, and the junction held 5 bases outside the gene matches. CDR3 in amino acids: CASSLTGGPETQYF. CDR3 nucleotides: TGTGCCAGCAGCTTGACGGGGGGGCCTGAGACCCAGTACTTC.

The V call is TRBV6-5, the J call TRBJ2-4; D is ambiguous. CDR3 length equals 14 residues. The germline CDR1 and CDR2 sequences are MNHEY and SVGAGI. V lost 6 bases, J lost 0 bases, and 9 bases lay in between. CDR3 DNA: TGTGCCAGCAGCCCCAGTTTAGCCAAAAACATTCAGTACTTC. Its protein product is CASSPSLAKNIQYF.

This clone was observed a single time. V gene TRBV7-9 combines with J gene TRBJ2-7, with D unclear. CDR1 is SEHNR and CDR2 is FQNEAQ in the germline V gene (reference sequence). The CDR3 sequence is 15 residues long. Trimming took 5 bases from V and 6 from J, leaving 20 bases between them. The CDR3 loop reads CASSPLGGPAPEQYF. The CDR3 region has the DNA TGTGCCAGCAGCCCCCTCGGCGGCCCCGCTCCCGAGCAGTACTTC.

The chain couples TRBV7-2 to TRBJ1-2; a weak D match, TRBD1 (5 bases). The CDR3 is made up of 16 amino acids. V was pared by 0 bases and J by 6 bases, with 17 bases between. Germline V gene data show CDR1 as SGHTA and CDR2 as FQGNSA. The CDR3 region has the DNA TGTGCCAGCAGCTTAGCGTTGCCCGGGGGAGGGAATGGCTACACCTTC. This gives the protein CASSLALPGGGNGYTF.

The genes are TRBV5-1 and TRBJ2-7; D gene uncertain. CDR3 length: 13 residues. The V gene's germline CDR1 is SGHRS and CDR2 YFSETQ. Trimming took off 0 bases at V and 2 bases at J, with 6 bases between the two ends. In DNA, the CDR3 is TGCGCCAGCAGCTTGGGTAGACCCTACGAGCAGTACTTC. Translated, it gives CASSLGRPYEQYF. Combining the CDR3 with reference TRBV5-1 and TRBJ2-7 gives the whole variable domain KAGVTQTPRYLIKTRGQQVTLSCSPISGHRSVSWYQQTPGQGLQFLFEYFSETQRNKGNFPGRFSGRQFSNSRSEMNVSTLELGDSALYLCASSLGRPYEQYFGPGTRLTVT.

The chain combines TRBV7-3 with TRBJ2-5; D gene uncertain. CDR1 is SGHTA, CDR2 FQGTGA, per germline. Trimming cost V 5 bases and J 1 base, with 11 bases left between them. The length of the CDR3 is 14 residues. DNA for the CDR3: TGTGCCAGCAGCCCCTCTGGCCGCCAAGAGACCCAGTACTTC. It encodes CASSPSGRQETQYF.

In DNA form, the CDR3 reads TGTGCCTGGAGTGTCTGGGGGGTGAGCTCTGGGGCCAACGTCCTGACTTTC. The encoded protein is CAWSVWGVSSGANVLTF. This rearrangement joins TRBV30 to TRBJ2-6; D might be TRBD2 (6 bases). Germline V lookup: CDR1 GTSNPN, CDR2 SVGIG (reference sequence). The CDR3 is 17 residues long. V shed 0 bases and J shed 0 bases, with 12 bases lying between them.

The chain combines TRBV25-1 with TRBJ1-6; D unclear. The CDR3 is made up of 13 amino acids. Germline CDR1 is MGHDK and CDR2 is SYGVNS. V shed 4 bases and J shed 10 bases, with 11 bases lying between them. The CDR3 DNA reads as TGTGCCAGCAGTGGAACAGTAGTATCACCCCTCCACTTT. It encodes CASSGTVVSPLHF.

The rearrangement links TRBV29-1 to TRBJ2-1; the D gene could be TRBD1 or TRBD2 (5 bases each). Germline V gene data show CDR1 as SQVTM and CDR2 as ANQGSEA. CDR3 size: 11 residues. The V and J ends lost 6 bases and 7 bases respectively, with 10 bases between them. The CDR3 loop is CSVGVGNEQFF. The CDR3 coding sequence is TGCAGCGTGGGGGTTGGTAATGAGCAGTTCTTC.

The chain combines TRBV6-1 with TRBJ1-6, with TRBD1 matching 8 bases. Germline V lookup: CDR1 MNHNS, CDR2 SASEGT. J was trimmed by 11 bases and V by 7 bases; bases with no gene match: 10. The CDR3 totals 14 residues. In nucleotides, the CDR3 is TGTGCCAGCACCTATGGACAGGGAGGACCACCCCTCCACTTT. Its protein product is CASTYGQGGPPLHF.

This clone was picked up one time. The rearrangement uses TRBV6-6 and TRBJ2-7; the D gene is possibly TRBD2 (5 bases). The CDR3 runs 16 residues. Trimming shortened V by 4 bases and J by 3 bases, and 19 bases separated the two germline ends. Germline assignment: CDR1 MNHNY and CDR2 SVGAGI (reference sequence). The CDR3 spells CASSSRGNFGSYEQYF. CDR3 coding DNA: TGTGCCAGCAGTTCGCGAGGGAATTTTGGAAGCTACGAGCAGTACTTC.

This clone was seen a handful of times. Other DNA sequences in this specimen translate into the identical CDR3. The chain uses TRBV7-9 and TRBJ2-2; tentatively, D is TRBD2 (6 bases). The CDR3 covers 15 residues. The V gene lost 5 bases and the J gene lost 1 base, with 11 bases spanning the gap. Germline values: CDR1 SEHNR, CDR2 FQNEAQ (reference sequence). As DNA, the CDR3 is TGTGCCAGCAGCCCGCTGGGAGGGAACACCGGGGAGCTGTTTTTT. This translates into CASSPLGGNTGELFF.

The chain couples TRBV4-2 to TRBJ1-6; D unresolved. CDR3 length: 12 amino acids. V gave up 1 base and J gave up 14 bases, with 9 bases separating them. CDR1 and CDR2 (germline): LGHNA, YNFKEQ. The CDR3 here is CASSQAPMALHF. CDR3 nucleotide sequence: TGTGCCAGCAGCCAAGCCCCTATGGCCCTCCACTTT.

This clone was observed a single time. The chain couples TRBV15 to TRBJ1-2; D gene ambiguous. Germline V gives CDR1 LNHNV, CDR2 YYDKDF (reference sequence). The CDR3 sequence is 13 residues long. Between the trimmed V and J ends, which lost 1 base and 4 bases, there was a span of 7 bases. The CDR3 region has the DNA TGTGCCACCAGCAGAGTAGCGCTCTATGGCTACACCTTC. Its translation is CATSRVALYGYTF. The variable domain in full, completed from reference TRBV15 and TRBJ1-2, reads DAMVIQNPRYQVTQFGKPVTLSCSQTLNHNVMYWYQQKSSQAPKLLFHYYDKDFNNEADTPDNFQSRRPNTSFCFLDIRSPGLGDTAMYLCATSRVALYGYTFGSGTRLTVV.

The chain has TRBV29-1 and TRBJ2-3; D possibly uses TRBD1 or TRBD2 (5 bases each). Germline V gives CDR1 SQVTM, CDR2 ANQGSEA. Deletions cut 3 bases from V and 4 bases from J, with 8 bases between. The CDR3 consists of 12 residues. DNA for the CDR3: TGCAGCGTTGACGGGGCCCCAGATACGCAGTATTTT. Its protein product is CSVDGAPDTQYF.

The chain employs TRBV4-3 and TRBJ2-5; D perhaps matches TRBD2 (7 bases). This CDR3 contains 14 residues. Trimming pared 6 bases from V and 4 bases from J, leaving 15 bases between. Germline V gene data show CDR1 as LGHNA and CDR2 as YSLEER. CDR3: CASSPGEGRETQYF. The CDR3 nucleotides are TGCGCCAGCAGTCCAGGGGAGGGAAGAGAGACCCAGTACTTC.